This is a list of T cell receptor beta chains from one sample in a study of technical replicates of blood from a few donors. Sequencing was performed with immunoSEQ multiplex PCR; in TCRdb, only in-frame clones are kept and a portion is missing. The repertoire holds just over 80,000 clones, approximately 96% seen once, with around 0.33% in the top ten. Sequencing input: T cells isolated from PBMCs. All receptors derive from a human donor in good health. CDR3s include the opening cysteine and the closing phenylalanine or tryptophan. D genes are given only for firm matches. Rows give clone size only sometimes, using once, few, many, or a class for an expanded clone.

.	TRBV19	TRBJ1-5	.	TGTGCCAGTAGGGCGGGGGGCAATCAGCCCCAGCATTTT	CASRAGGNQPQHF
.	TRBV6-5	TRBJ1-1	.	TGTGCCAGCAGTCAGGGCAGCACTGAAGCTTTCTTT	CASSQGSTEAFF
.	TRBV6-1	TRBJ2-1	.	TGTGCCAGCAGTGACTATTTAGCGAATGAGCAGTTCTTC	CASSDYLANEQFF
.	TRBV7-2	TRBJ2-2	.	TGTGCCAGCAGCTTAGGTCAGGGTAACACCGGGGAGCTGTTTTTT	CASSLGQGNTGELFF
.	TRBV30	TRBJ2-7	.	TGTGCCTGGAGCCTGGGAGGTGTTTGGTACGAGCAGTACTTC	CAWSLGGVWYEQYF
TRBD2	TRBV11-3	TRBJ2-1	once	TGTGCCAGCAGCCCCCGGACTAGCGGGATCTCCTACAATGAGCAGTTCTTC	CASSPRTSGISYNEQFF
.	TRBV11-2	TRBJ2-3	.	TGTGCCAGCAGCTTAGATCCCAGCGGGAGCACAGATACGCAGTATTTT	CASSLDPSGSTDTQYF
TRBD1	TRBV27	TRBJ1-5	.	TGTGCCAGCAGTTTCAGACAGGGAAATCAGCCCCAGCATTTT	CASSFRQGNQPQHF
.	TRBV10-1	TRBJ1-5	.	TGCGCCAGCAGGAGGGTGCTCTGGAATCAGCCCCAGCATTTT	CASRRVLWNQPQHF
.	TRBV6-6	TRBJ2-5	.	TGTGCCAGCAGTTCTCGACTAGTTGTGGGACAAGAGACCCAGTACTTC	CASSSRLVVGQETQYF
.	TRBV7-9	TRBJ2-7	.	TGTGCCAGCAGCCCCGGAGGGGCCTACGAGCAGTACTTC	CASSPGGAYEQYF
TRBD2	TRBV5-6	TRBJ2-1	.	TGTGCCAGCAGCAGACTAGCGGGAGTATATGAGCAGTTCTTC	CASSRLAGVYEQFF
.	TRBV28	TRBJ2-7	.	TGTGCCAGCAGTTTTTTGGGCTCTTCCTACGAGCAGTACTTC	CASSFLGSSYEQYF
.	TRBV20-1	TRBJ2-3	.	TGCAGTGCAGAACACACAGATACGCAGTATTTT	CSAEHTDTQYF
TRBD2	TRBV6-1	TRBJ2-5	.	TGTGCCAGCAGTGTGGTAGCGGGAGACCCAGAGACCCAGTACTTC	CASSVVAGDPETQYF
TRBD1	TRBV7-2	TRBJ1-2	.	TGTGCCAGCAGCCCCAGGACAGGGTATTATGGCTATGGCTACACCTTC	CASSPRTGYYGYGYTF
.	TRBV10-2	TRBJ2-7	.	TGCGCCAGCAGTGGGCTAGAGATGACCGCCATGCCCTACGAGCAGTACTTC	CASSGLEMTAMPYEQYF
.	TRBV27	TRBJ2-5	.	TGTGCCAGCAGTTCCCTAGGGGAAAAAGAGACCCAGTACTTC	CASSSLGEKETQYF
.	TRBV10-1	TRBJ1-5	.	TGCGCCAGCAGCCCCAAGGTTAGCAGCAATCAGCCCCAGCATTTT	CASSPKVSSNQPQHF
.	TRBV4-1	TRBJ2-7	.	TGCGCCAGCAAGGGAGGAAACGAGCAGTACTTC	CASKGGNEQYF
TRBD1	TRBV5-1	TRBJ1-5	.	TGCGCCAGCAGCCCGGGACAGAGCAATCAGCCCCAGCATTTT	CASSPGQSNQPQHF
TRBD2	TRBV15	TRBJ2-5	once	TGTGCCACCAGCACTACTCTAGCGGGGCCTACATTAGGGGAGACCCAGTACTTC	CATSTTLAGPTLGETQYF
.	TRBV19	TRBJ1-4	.	TGTGCCAGTAGTATAGGAGGGACTAATGAAAAACTGTTTTTT	CASSIGGTNEKLFF
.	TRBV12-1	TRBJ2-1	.	TGTGCCAGCAGCTTCACAGGTTTCCCCTCCTACAATGAGCAGTTCTTC	CASSFTGFPSYNEQFF
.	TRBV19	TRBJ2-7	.	TGTGCCAGTAGTATAGTGCAGGGGTACGAGCAGTACTTC	CASSIVQGYEQYF
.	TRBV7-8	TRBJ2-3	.	TGTGCCAGCAGCTTAGACAGGATCACAGATACGCAGTATTTT	CASSLDRITDTQYF
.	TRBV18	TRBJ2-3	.	TGTGCCAGCTCAAAGTCTGGTAGCGCCACCACTAGCACAGATACGCAGTATTTT	CASSKSGSATTSTDTQYF
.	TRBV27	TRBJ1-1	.	TGTGCCAGCAGTTCCAGGTTCGGCGACACTGAAGCTTTCTTT	CASSSRFGDTEAFF
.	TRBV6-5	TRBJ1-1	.	TGTGCCAGCAGTCAGGTAGGGAGCGAGACTGAAGCTTTCTTT	CASSQVGSETEAFF
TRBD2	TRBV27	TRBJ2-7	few	TGTGCCAGCAGTTGGGGACTAGGCCGCTACGAGCAGTACTTC	CASSWGLGRYEQYF
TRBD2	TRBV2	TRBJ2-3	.	TGTGCCAGCAGTGTTAGCGGGAAGGCGTTGGATACGCAGTATTTT	CASSVSGKALDTQYF
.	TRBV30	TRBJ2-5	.	TGTGCCTCAGGGATCCAAGAGACCCAGTACTTC	CASGIQETQYF
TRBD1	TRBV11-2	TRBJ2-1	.	TGTGCCAGCAGCCCCCGGGACAGGGTCGGGAATGAGCAGTTCTTC	CASSPRDRVGNEQFF
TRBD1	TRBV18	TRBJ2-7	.	TGTGCCAGCTCACGAGGGACAGGGATGGACGAGCAGTACTTC	CASSRGTGMDEQYF
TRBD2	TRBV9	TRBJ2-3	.	TGTGCCAGCAGCGTAGAAGGGCGGGGGAGCACAGATACGCAGTATTTT	CASSVEGRGSTDTQYF
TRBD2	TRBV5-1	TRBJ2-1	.	TGCGCCAGCAGCTTGGAAGCTAGCGGGAGAAAGAATGAGCAGTTCTTC	CASSLEASGRKNEQFF
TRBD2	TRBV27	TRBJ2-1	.	TGTGCCAGCAGTTTCGGTCTAGCGGGGCTCTCCTACAATGAGCAGTTCTTC	CASSFGLAGLSYNEQFF
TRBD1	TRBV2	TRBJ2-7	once	TGTGCCAGCAGTTCTGACAGGGAATACGAGCAGTACTTC	CASSSDREYEQYF
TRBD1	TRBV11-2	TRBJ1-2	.	TGTGCCAGCAGGACTTCCGGGACAGGCTATGGCTACACCTTC	CASRTSGTGYGYTF
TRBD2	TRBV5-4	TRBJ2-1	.	TGTGCCAGCAGCTTGGATGGTAGCGGGATCTATGAGCAGTTCTTC	CASSLDGSGIYEQFF
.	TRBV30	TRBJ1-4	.	TGTGCCTGGGCTGAGGTGCGAGGGGAAAAACTGTTTTTT	CAWAEVRGEKLFF
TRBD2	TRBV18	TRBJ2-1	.	TGTGCCAGCTCACCGGGACTAGCGGGAGAAAGTGAGCAGTTCTTC	CASSPGLAGESEQFF
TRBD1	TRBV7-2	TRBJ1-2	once	TGTGCCAGCAGCCGCGGGGCAGGGGGCGATGGCTACACCTTC	CASSRGAGGDGYTF
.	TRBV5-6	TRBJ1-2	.	TGTGCCAGCAGCCTAGGGGGGGGACGGCCTAACTATGGCTACACCTTC	CASSLGGGRPNYGYTF
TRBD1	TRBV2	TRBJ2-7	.	TGTGCCAGCACCCAGGGGGACTCCTACGAGCAGTACTTC	CASTQGDSYEQYF